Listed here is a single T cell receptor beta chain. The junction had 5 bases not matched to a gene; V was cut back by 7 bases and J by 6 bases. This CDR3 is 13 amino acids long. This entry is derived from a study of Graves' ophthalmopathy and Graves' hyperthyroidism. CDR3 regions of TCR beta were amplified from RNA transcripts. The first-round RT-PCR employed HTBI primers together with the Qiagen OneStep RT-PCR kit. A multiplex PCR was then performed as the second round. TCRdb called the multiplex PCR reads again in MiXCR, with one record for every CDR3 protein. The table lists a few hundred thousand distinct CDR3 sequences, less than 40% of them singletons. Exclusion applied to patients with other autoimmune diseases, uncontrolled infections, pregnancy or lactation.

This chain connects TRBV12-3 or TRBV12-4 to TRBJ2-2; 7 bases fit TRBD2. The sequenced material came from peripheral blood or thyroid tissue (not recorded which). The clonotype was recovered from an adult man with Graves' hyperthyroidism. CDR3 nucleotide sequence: TGTGCCAGCACCCCGGGGAGGGCCGGGGAGCTGTTTTTT. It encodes CASTPGRAGELFF.